This TCR beta chain comes out of a study of blood T cells in healthy people across ages. Germline V gene data show CDR1 as SQVTM and CDR2 as ANQGSEA. The V end lost 3 bases, the J end lost 11 bases, and 16 bases lay between the germline ends. This CDR3 contains 12 residues. For the second PCR, which ran for about 7 to 11 cycles, a sample-barcoded 5' primer and a J-beta primer mix were used. MiXCR, run by TCRdb on the 5' RACE reads, gives a single entry per CDR3 protein. This sample has about 730,000 distinct CDR3 sequences; roughly 44% occur once, and the top ten carry around a fifth. The sequenced sample consisted of blood. This chain links TRBV29-1 with TRBJ2-5, with D possibly matching TRBD2 (7 bases). This sequence was found in a woman aged 55-69 years in good health. Here the CDR3 DNA reads TGCAGCGTTGAGAAGGGGGGGCCTGAGCAGTACTTC. It specifies CSVEKGGPEQYF.